This T cell receptor (beta chain) was obtained from a study of T-cell memory formation after mild COVID-19. Study-level points and caveats: The study found balanced CD4/CD8 in clones contracting day 15 to 85 and a CD4+ lean in later expanders. Detection of some responders pre-infection suggested pre-existing cross-reactive memory T cells participated.

This clonotype was seen a few times. Its antigen remains unidentified. From germline, CDR1 is SEHNR and CDR2 FQNEAQ (reference sequence). This CDR3 contains 15 residues. V was clipped by 2 bases and J by 2 bases, with 12 bases between them. Constant-segment primers served in 5'RACE that generated TCR alpha and TCR beta cDNA libraries bearing sample barcodes and UMIs. Using its own MiXCR run on the 5' RACE reads, TCRdb lists one record per CDR3 protein. The sample has about 320,000 distinct CDR3 sequences, 13% to 15% seen once. Material for sequencing was PBMCs or a T cell subset sorted from them (not recorded which). The rearrangement uses TRBV7-9 and TRBJ2-5, with D hard to call. This receptor was obtained from a man younger than 30 who had mild COVID-19 (a few samples of this study predate the infection). Cell type and time point are not known. The CDR3 here is CASSLSAGPQETQYF. DNA of the CDR3: TGTGCCAGCAGCTTATCTGCCGGCCCACAAGAGACCCAGTACTTC.